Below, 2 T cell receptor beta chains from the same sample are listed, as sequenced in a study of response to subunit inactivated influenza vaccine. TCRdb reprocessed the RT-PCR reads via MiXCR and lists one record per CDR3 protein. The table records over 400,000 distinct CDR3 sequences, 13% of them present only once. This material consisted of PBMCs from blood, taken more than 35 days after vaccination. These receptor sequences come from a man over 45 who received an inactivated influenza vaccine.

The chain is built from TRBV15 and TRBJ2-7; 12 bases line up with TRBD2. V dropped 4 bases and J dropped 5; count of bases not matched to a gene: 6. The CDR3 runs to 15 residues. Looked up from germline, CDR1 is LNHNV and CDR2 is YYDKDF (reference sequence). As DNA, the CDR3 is TGTGCCACCAGCACCCGGACTAGCGGGACTAACGAGCAGTACTTC. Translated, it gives CATSTRTSGTNEQYF.

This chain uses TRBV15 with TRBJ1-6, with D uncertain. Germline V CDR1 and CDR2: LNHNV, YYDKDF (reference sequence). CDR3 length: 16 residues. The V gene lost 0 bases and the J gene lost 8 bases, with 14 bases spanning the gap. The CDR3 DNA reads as TGTGCCACCAGCAGAGAATGGAGAGCAGTTTATTCACCCCTCCACTTT. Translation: CATSREWRAVYSPLHF. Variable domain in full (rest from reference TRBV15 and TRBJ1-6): DAMVIQNPRYQVTQFGKPVTLSCSQTLNHNVMYWYQQKSSQAPKLLFHYYDKDFNNEADTPDNFQSRRPNTSFCFLDIRSPGLGDTAMYLCATSREWRAVYSPLHFGNGTRLTVT.